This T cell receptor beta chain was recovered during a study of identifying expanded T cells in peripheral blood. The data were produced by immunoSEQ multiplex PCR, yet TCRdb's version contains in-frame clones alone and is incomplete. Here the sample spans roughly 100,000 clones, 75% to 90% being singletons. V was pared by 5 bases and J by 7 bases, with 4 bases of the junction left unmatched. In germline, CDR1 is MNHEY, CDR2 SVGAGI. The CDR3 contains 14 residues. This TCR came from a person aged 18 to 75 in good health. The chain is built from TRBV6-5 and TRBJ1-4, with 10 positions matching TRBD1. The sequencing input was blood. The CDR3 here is CASSRDRGFEKLFF. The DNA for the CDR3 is TGTGCCAGCAGTAGGGACAGGGGATTTGAAAAACTGTTTTTT.